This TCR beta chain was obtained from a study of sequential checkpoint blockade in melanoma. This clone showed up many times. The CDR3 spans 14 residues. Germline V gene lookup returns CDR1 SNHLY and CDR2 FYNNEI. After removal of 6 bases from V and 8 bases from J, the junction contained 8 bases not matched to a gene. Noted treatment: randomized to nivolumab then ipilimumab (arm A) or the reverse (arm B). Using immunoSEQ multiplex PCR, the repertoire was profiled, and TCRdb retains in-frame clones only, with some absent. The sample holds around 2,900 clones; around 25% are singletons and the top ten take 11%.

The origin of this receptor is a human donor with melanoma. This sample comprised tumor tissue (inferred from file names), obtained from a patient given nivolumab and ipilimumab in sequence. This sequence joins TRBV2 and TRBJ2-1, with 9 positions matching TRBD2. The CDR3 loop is CASSVVGGGDEQFF. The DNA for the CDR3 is TGTGCCAGCAGCGTAGTGGGCGGGGGGGATGAGCAGTTCTTC. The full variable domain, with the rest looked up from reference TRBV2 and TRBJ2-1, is EPEVTQTPSHQVTQMGQEVILRCVPISNHLYFYWYRQILGQKVEFLVSFYNNEISEKSEIFDDQFSVERPDGSNFTLKIRSTKLEDSAMYFCASSVVGGGDEQFFGPGTRLTVL.